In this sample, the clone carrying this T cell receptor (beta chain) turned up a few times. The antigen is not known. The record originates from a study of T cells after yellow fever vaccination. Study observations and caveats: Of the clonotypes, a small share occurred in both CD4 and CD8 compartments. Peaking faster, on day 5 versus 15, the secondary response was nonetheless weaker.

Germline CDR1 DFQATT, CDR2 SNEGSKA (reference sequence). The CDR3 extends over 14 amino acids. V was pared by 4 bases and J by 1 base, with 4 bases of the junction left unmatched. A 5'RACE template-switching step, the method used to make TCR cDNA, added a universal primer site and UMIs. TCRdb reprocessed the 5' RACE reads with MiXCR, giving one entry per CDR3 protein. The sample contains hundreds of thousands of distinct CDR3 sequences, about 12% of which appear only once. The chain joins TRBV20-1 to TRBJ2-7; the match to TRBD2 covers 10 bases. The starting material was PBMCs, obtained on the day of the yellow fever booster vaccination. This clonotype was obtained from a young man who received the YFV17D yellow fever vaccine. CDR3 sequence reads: CSATSSGRSYEQYF. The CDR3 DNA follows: TGCAGTGCTACATCTAGCGGGAGATCCTACGAGCAGTACTTC.